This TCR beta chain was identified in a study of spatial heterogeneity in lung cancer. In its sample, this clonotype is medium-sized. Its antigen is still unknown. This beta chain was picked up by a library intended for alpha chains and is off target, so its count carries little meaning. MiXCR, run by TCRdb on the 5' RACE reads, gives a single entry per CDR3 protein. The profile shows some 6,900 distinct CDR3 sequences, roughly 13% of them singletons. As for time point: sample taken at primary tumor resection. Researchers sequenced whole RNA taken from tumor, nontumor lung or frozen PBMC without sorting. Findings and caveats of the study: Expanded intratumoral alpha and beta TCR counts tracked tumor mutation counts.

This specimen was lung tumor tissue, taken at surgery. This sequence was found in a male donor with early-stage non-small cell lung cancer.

CDR3 nucleotides: TGTGCCAGCAGTTTTGATGGCAGTGCTCGACTTGAGACCCAGTACTTC. The encoded protein is CASSFDGSARLETQYF. The chain has TRBV12-3 or TRBV12-4 and TRBJ2-5; no reliable D call. The CDR3 loop spans 16 amino acids. Trimming left V 3 bases short and J 5 bases short, with 19 bases between.